This TCR beta chain was recorded in a study of somatic mutations in cytotoxic T cells in rheumatoid arthritis. Overall study: Among the T-cell populations stained with V beta antibodies, some were separated by flow sorting at nearly 100% purity, including V beta1+ cells whose TCRB was sequenced.

About this clone: The antigen remains unidentified.

Per germline, CDR1 SGHNT and CDR2 YYREEE (reference sequence). The CDR3 is 17 residues long. Germline trimming cut 3 bases from V and 2 bases from J; bases unmatched to any gene: 13. Measured with immunoSEQ multiplex PCR; TCRdb has only the in-frame clones, and not every one. The sample has about 25,000 clones, about 80% seen once; the top ten hold more than 4.5%. Buffy coats from blood donors, median age about 54 years (range about 20-75), over 45% female, served as healthy controls. The study, taken as a whole, reports: Only rheumatoid arthritis patients, not healthy controls, showed CD8+ clonality increasing with age. For about an eighth of the roughly 60 patients, a single CD8+ clone accounted for more than 20% of CD8+ cells.

V and J are TRBV5-4 and TRBJ2-7, with 8 bases aligning to TRBD2. The clonotype comes from a man aged 50-60 years in good health. Material for sequencing was CD8+ T cells sorted from blood. DNA of the CDR3: TGTGCCAGCAGCTGGGACTTAGCGGGACGAAGCACCTACGAGCAGTACTTC. The encoded protein is CASSWDLAGRSTYEQYF.